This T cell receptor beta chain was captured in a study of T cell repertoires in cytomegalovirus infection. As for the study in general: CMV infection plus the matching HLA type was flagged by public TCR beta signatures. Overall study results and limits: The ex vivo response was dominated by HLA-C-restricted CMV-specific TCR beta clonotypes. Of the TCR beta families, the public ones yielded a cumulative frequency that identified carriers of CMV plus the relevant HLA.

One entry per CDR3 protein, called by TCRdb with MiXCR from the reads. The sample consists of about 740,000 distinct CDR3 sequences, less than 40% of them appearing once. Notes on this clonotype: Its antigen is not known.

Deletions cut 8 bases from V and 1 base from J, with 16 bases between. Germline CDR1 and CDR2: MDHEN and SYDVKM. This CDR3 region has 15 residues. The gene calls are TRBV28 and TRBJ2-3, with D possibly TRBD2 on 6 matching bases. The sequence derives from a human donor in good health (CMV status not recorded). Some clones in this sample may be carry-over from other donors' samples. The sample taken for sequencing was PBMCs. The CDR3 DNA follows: TGTGCCAGCCGGGGGTTGGGGCAGGGCACAGATACGCAGTATTTT. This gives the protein CASRGLGQGTDTQYF.